A single sample gave rise to the 8 T cell receptor beta chains below, sequenced in a study of lymphopenia after photon versus proton radiotherapy. Only in-frame clones appear in the TCRdb table, and some are missing; sequencing was by immunoSEQ multiplex PCR. The sample yields 60,000 or so clones, approximately 86% seen once. The specimen was peripheral blood, collected from a patient treated with photon-based radiotherapy. The receptors shown here come from a middle-aged man with gastric cancer.

The chain is built from TRBV19 and TRBJ1-5; D not certain. V shed 2 bases and J shed 0 bases, with 11 bases lying between them. Germline loops: CDR1 LNHDA, CDR2 SQIVND (reference sequence). This CDR3 has 16 residues. This CDR3 is CASSIRGLSSNQPQHF. As DNA, the CDR3 is TGTGCCAGTAGTATAAGAGGACTCTCTAGCAATCAGCCCCAGCATTTT. The full variable domain, completed using reference TRBV19 and TRBJ1-5, is DGGITQSPKYLFRKEGQNVTLSCEQNLNHDAMYWYRQDPGQGLRLIYYSQIVNDFQKGDIAEGYSVSREKKESFPLTVTSAQKNPTAFYLCASSIRGLSSNQPQHFGDGTRLSIL.

This clone was detected once. Written as DNA, the CDR3 is TGCGCCAGCAGTCAACAGGGGAACTATGGCTACACCTTC. It codes for CASSQQGNYGYTF. The chain couples TRBV4-1 to TRBJ1-2; 7 positions agree with TRBD1. V lost 6 bases and J lost 2; bases outside the gene matches: 3. Germline V gene lookup returns CDR1 MGHRA and CDR2 YSYEKL. This CDR3 region has 13 residues.

The genes are TRBV18 and TRBJ1-4, with D maybe TRBD1 (5 bases). The germline V gene has CDR1 KGHSH and CDR2 LQKENI. Trimming took off 0 bases at V and 7 bases at J, with 15 bases between the two ends. This CDR3 has 16 residues. CDR3 in DNA: TGTGCCAGCTCACCACCGAGGGACTCAGTAAGTGAAAAACTGTTTTTT. This gives the protein CASSPPRDSVSEKLFF.

The J gene is TRBJ2-2, the V gene TRBV19, with 8 positions matching TRBD1. Germline V gene data show CDR1 as LNHDA and CDR2 as SQIVND (reference sequence). J lost 1 base, V lost 6 bases, and 4 bases had no gene match. The length of the CDR3 is 15 residues. The chain's CDR3 is CASSTGTGNTGELFF. The CDR3 DNA reads TGTGCCAGTAGCACCGGGACAGGGAACACCGGGGAGCTGTTTTTT.

The genes are TRBV19 and TRBJ2-5; the match to TRBD1 covers 7 bases. The CDR3 length is 14 residues. V was clipped by 6 bases and J by 5 bases; unmatched bases: 9. Germline values: CDR1 LNHDA, CDR2 SQIVND (reference sequence). The CDR3 coding sequence is TGTGCCAGTAGCACCGATCCGGACAGGGAGACCCAGTACTTC. This encodes CASSTDPDRETQYF.

This clone was seen more than once but under ten times. Other DNA sequences in this sample translate to the same CDR3. The genes are TRBV27 and TRBJ1-6; 9 nucleotides agree with TRBD1. Trimming took 5 bases from V and 10 from J; bases not matched to a gene: 3. CDR1 MNHEY and CDR2 SMNVEV come from the germline V gene (reference sequence). The CDR3 has 13 residues. CDR3 sequence (DNA): TGTGCCAGCAGTACAGGGGGCGGGTCACCCCTCCACTTT. Translating gives CASSTGGGSPLHF.

This chain's CDR3 is CASSVGGEVGRTQYF. The CDR3 nucleotides read TGTGCCAGCAGCGTAGGTGGGGAAGTGGGGCGTACGCAGTATTTT. The V and J genes are TRBV9 and TRBJ2-3; a weak D match, TRBD1 (5 bases). The CDR3 is 15 residues long. The germline gives CDR1 SGDLS, CDR2 YYNGEE. Trimming pared 0 bases from V and 8 bases from J, leaving 16 bases between. Looking up the rest from reference TRBV9 and TRBJ2-3 gives the full variable domain: DSGVTQTPKHLITATGQRVTLRCSPRSGDLSVYWYQQSLDQGLQFLIQYYNGEERAKGNILERFSAQQFPDLHSELNLSSLELGDSALYFCASSVGGEVGRTQYFGPGTRLTVL.

The chain recombines TRBV5-6 with TRBJ1-3; D not resolved. CDR3 size: 14 residues. Trimming took 0 bases from V and 4 from J, leaving 8 bases between them. Germline CDR1 and CDR2: SGHDT and YYEEEE. The CDR3 loop reads CASSLAGGGNTIYF. CDR3 DNA sequence: TGTGCCAGCAGCTTGGCCGGCGGAGGAAACACCATATATTTT. The full variable domain, completed using reference TRBV5-6 and TRBJ1-3, is DAGVTQSPTHLIKTRGQQVTLRCSPKSGHDTVSWYQQALGQGPQFIFQYYEEEERQRGNFPDRFSGHQFPNYSSELNVNALLLGDSALYLCASSLAGGGNTIYFGEGSWLTVV.